The TCR beta chain described here comes from a study of Graves' ophthalmopathy and Graves' hyperthyroidism. On the study more broadly: Peripheral blood collection took place at initial diagnosis, before any treatment.

With regard to this clonotype: Its antigen is unknown.

Study-level points and caveats: The blood repertoire also included most expanded thyroid clonotypes above 0.001 frequency. Sensitivity reached less than 71% and specificity under 85% when the model predicted ophthalmopathy progression. For separating ophthalmopathy from stable hyperthyroidism, a 13-signature model gave 85% to 90% sensitivity and about 80% specificity.

RNA transcripts yielded amplified TCR beta CDR3 regions. First-round RT-PCR with HTBI primers preceded a second-round multiplex PCR. MiXCR, run by TCRdb on the multiplex PCR reads, gives a single entry per CDR3 protein. Here the sample spans approximately 160,000 distinct CDR3 sequences, roughly two fifths being singletons. Germline CDR1 is DFQATT and CDR2 is SNEGSKA (reference sequence). CDR3 size: 12 residues. Trimming pared 4 bases from V and 1 base from J, leaving 7 bases between. The chain links TRBV20-1 to TRBJ1-1; D remains unclear. Sequenced material: peripheral blood. The sequence was collected from a man aged 25 to 45 with Graves' ophthalmopathy. Here the CDR3 reads CSAKPANTEAFF. As DNA, the CDR3 is TGCAGTGCTAAGCCAGCGAACACTGAAGCTTTCTTT.